This paragraph covers one T cell receptor (beta chain) sequence. It has no known antigen specificity. No much larger clone exists at a distance of one base, and base qualities are not known. This entry is derived from a study of vaccination and CD4 T cells after COVID-19 (dated by TCRdb to the early 2020s). Study-level background: Every convalescent patient had a positive nasal swab PCR test for SARS-CoV-2, with mild disease in roughly ten patients and severe disease in one. In control cultures, a CEFX viral epitope pool was used as positive control, an HIV-1 Nef peptide pool was used as negative control, or no peptide was added. Six males and four females were included in the convalescent cohort, with two Hispanic individuals, seven Caucasians, two Asians and one multiracial person represented. Post-vaccine blood samples were collected a median of about 66 days after the second vaccine dose, ranging from roughly 14 to 241 days. The spike-specific CD4+ TCR repertoire was compared before and after mRNA vaccination in ten to eleven COVID-19 convalescent patients and a few infection-naive healthy vaccine recipients. Post-COVID blood samples from convalescent patients were collected a median of around 100 days after diagnosis, with a range of 35 to 161 days. For stimulating the cultures, overlapping spike peptide pools were used, derived from SARS-CoV-2 as well as from the common cold coronaviruses HCoV-NL63, HCoV-OC43 and HCoV-229E. Participants got two doses of the Pfizer-BioNTech BNT162b2 vaccine (n=8) or two doses of the Moderna mRNA-1273 vaccine (n=2). The research as a whole found: Among the post-vaccine SARS-CoV-2-reactive clones in convalescent patients, a median approximately 90% showed up only after vaccination, which suggests vaccine-specific priming. An increase in the median number of SARS-CoV-2-reactive clonotypes from approximately 20 after infection to 35 to 40 after vaccination was observed, but the change was not found to be significant. The number of convalescent patients in the study was relatively small, and the study did not examine early timepoints following natural infection. Nearly all vaccine-specific clones in convalescent patients (304 of 307) were mono-reactive for SARS-CoV-2 spike rather than cross-reactive with common cold coronaviruses.

Germline trimming: 6 bases from V, 0 bases from J; junction bases outside gene matches: 5. From its cysteine to its phenylalanine, the CDR3 spans 15 amino acids. Here the CDR3 DNA is all that survives: 45 bases in frame from base 1. CDR1 and CDR2, looked up from the germline V gene, are ENHRY and SYGVKD. The library relied on PCR. DNA from cultured CD4+ T cells underwent TCR sequencing with the Oncomine TCR Beta short-read assay at the Johns Hopkins FTIC core. The QIAamp micro DNA kit was used to extract genomic DNA from the cultured CD4+ T cells. Oncomine TCR Beta libraries from cultured CD4+ T cells were pooled using unique dual indexes and sequenced on an Illumina iSeq 100. In the authors' own workflow: Non-productive sequences were removed, and CDR3s that did not start with C, did not end with F or W, or were shorter than 7 amino acids were discarded. Antigen-specific clonotypes were identified using the MANAFEST web application through comparison of peptide-stimulated wells with reference and other culture wells. For a clone to be called positive, the clone needed an FDR below 0.05, an odds ratio above 5, and a productive frequency above 0.1% in at least two of three replicate wells. Cross-reactive clonotypes were defined as significantly expanded in both SARS-CoV-2 spike wells and at least one common cold coronavirus spike condition. Similarity between CDR3 sequences was evaluated in R version 3.6.1 using Levenshtein distances (stringdist) and unrooted phylogenetic trees (ape). The public reads were run again by TCRdb, first through fastp at Q25 and then through MiXCR, and only productive beta chains were kept. CDR3 protein duplicates are merged, each entry listing the most common genes and DNA. TCRdb, not the original authors, processed these V and J calls. This sample holds some 7,100 distinct CDR3 sequences; just under 75% were observed only once. About 15% of the sample lies in the top ten.

The sample's treatment or condition label, decoded: roughly 11-day PBMC culture with coronavirus spike peptide pools or control peptides (ViraFEST assay). The study used the ViraFEST assay, which expanded antigen-specific T cells with peptide pools and then identified expanded clonotypes by TCR sequencing. The positive SARS-CoV-2 PCR tests of the convalescent patients were dated from March to December 2020, before the Alpha, Beta and Delta variants emerged in the United States. Each well held two million PBMCs cultured with around 10 ug/ml peptide pools in IMDM containing around 5% human AB serum and approximately 10 IU/ml IL-2. Half of the culture medium was replaced with fresh IL-2-containing medium on days 3 and 7. After roughly 11 days of culture, CD4+ T cells were isolated by negative selection with the EasySep CD4+ T cell isolation kit. Ficoll-Paque Plus gradient centrifugation was used to isolate PBMCs from whole blood, and the isolated PBMCs were then either used fresh or cryopreserved at -140C. Triplicate wells were generally used for each culture condition.

The chain is encoded by TRBV10-3 joined to TRBJ2-1; 7 central nucleotides agree with TRBD2. Sequenced sample: CD4+ T cells from blood, cultured in vitro. This TCR came from a human donor who had recovered from COVID-19. The nucleotide sequence reads TGTGCCATCAGCCAGCGGGACTCCTCCTACAATGAGCAGTTCTTC. This encodes CAISQRDSSYNEQFF.